What follows are 22 T cell receptor beta chains derived from one specimen sequenced in a study of blood T cell repertoires in COVID-19. Profiled with immunoSEQ multiplex PCR; TCRdb holds only in-frame clones, not every one. Of 55,000 to 80,000 clones listed, approximately 88% were seen once; the top ten hold roughly 2.3%. Source material: peripheral blood. The receptors were sampled from a human donor in a cohort sampled during active COVID-19.

The V and J genes are TRBV19 and TRBJ1-5; D ambiguous. Looked up from germline, CDR1 is LNHDA and CDR2 is SQIVND (reference sequence). The ends were cut back, 6 bases at V and 0 bases at J, with 12 bases in the middle. This CDR3 contains 15 residues. CDR3 DNA sequence: TGTGCCAGTAGGGAGTCACTCTATAGCAATCAGCCCCAGCATTTT. Its protein is CASRESLYSNQPQHF.

V is TRBV15 and J is TRBJ2-5; D may be TRBD1 (5 bases). CDR3 length equals 14 residues. V was clipped by 1 base and J by 4 bases, with 10 bases between them. Germline V gene lookup returns CDR1 LNHNV and CDR2 YYDKDF (reference sequence). The CDR3 region is CATSRGRVGETQYF. The CDR3 DNA reads TGTGCCACCAGCAGAGGCAGGGTGGGAGAGACCCAGTACTTC.

This clone was seen once. J is TRBJ2-1 and V is TRBV6-5; no definite D call. The CDR3 is made up of 14 amino acids. V was trimmed by 6 bases and J by 10 bases, leaving 19 bases between them. Looked up from germline, CDR1 is MNHEY and CDR2 is SVGAGI. The CDR3 loop reads CASSPREIQQEQFF. The CDR3 coding sequence is TGTGCCAGCAGCCCCCGAGAGATACAGCAAGAGCAGTTCTTC.

V is TRBV18 and J is TRBJ2-7, with TRBD2 identical over 10 bases. V lost 3 bases and J lost 5; bases outside the gene matches: 4. The CDR3 loop spans 14 amino acids. The germline V gene has CDR1 KGHSH and CDR2 LQKENI. In DNA, the CDR3 is TGTGCCAGCTCACCGGGGCTAGCGGGAGACGAGCAGTACTTC. Residues: CASSPGLAGDEQYF. The complete variable domain, with remaining parts taken from reference TRBV18 and TRBJ2-7, reads NAGVMQNPRHLVRRRGQEARLRCSPMKGHSHVYWYRQLPEEGLKFMVYLQKENIIDESGMPKERFSAEFPKEGPSILRIQQVVRGDSAAYFCASSPGLAGDEQYFGPGTRLTVT.

The gene calls are TRBV7-8 and TRBJ2-1; D may be TRBD2 (6 bases). The CDR3 has 15 residues. CDR1 is SGHVS, CDR2 FQNEAQ, per germline. Trimming removed 0 bases from V and 9 bases from J, with 15 bases in between. CDR3 residues: CASSLARVGGGEQFF. In nucleotides, the CDR3 is TGTGCCAGCAGCTTAGCGCGGGTCGGGGGAGGTGAGCAGTTCTTC.

The rearrangement uses TRBV2 and TRBJ2-7; 9 bases are shared with TRBD1. The ends lost 5 bases at V and 1 base at J; junction bases unmatched: 6. The CDR3 spans 15 residues. Germline CDR1 SNHLY, CDR2 FYNNEI. The CDR3 sequence is CASSIDRGASYEQYF. Written as DNA, the CDR3 is TGTGCCAGCAGTATCGACAGGGGGGCATCCTACGAGCAGTACTTC.

This chain joins TRBV9 and TRBJ2-1; weak D call: TRBD2 (6 bases). CDR3 size: 14 residues. V lost 4 bases, J lost 7 bases, and 15 bases lay in between. Per the germline V gene, CDR1 is SGDLS and CDR2 is YYNGEE. This chain's CDR3 is CASSREPGVNEQFF. The CDR3 nucleotides read TGTGCCAGCAGCAGAGAGCCGGGAGTGAATGAGCAGTTCTTC.

The V gene is TRBV5-6, the J gene TRBJ2-7; 8 bases are a match to TRBD1. The CDR3 is made up of 15 amino acids. Germline V lookup: CDR1 SGHDT, CDR2 YYEEEE. J was trimmed by 4 bases and V by 0 bases; bases with no gene match: 6. The CDR3 is CASSLVGQGWYEQYF. The CDR3 DNA reads as TGTGCCAGCAGCTTGGTCGGACAGGGTTGGTACGAGCAGTACTTC.

There are a few counts of this clone. The chain has TRBV11-2 and TRBJ2-7, with D maybe TRBD2 (6 bases). Trimming took 3 bases from V and 4 from J, leaving 10 bases between them. Germline loops: CDR1 SGHAT, CDR2 FQNNGV. CDR3 size: 13 residues. The CDR3 DNA reads as TGTGCCAGCAGCTTGGGACTGGAGTACGAGCAGTACTTC. Translation gives CASSLGLEYEQYF.

This clone was seen at least ten times. The chain joins TRBV6-4 to TRBJ2-3; the D gene is possibly TRBD2 (6 bases). CDR3 length equals 14 residues. Trimming cost V 0 bases and J 4 bases, with 8 bases left between them. Germline V gene data show CDR1 as MRHNA and CDR2 as SNTAGT. CDR3 DNA sequence: TGTGCCAGCAGTGACTCGCGGGAATCAGATACGCAGTATTTT. It codes for CASSDSRESDTQYF.

V usage is TRBV28 and J usage is TRBJ1-6; D is possibly TRBD1 (6 bases). V lost 0 bases to trimming and J lost 9 bases, with 21 bases between them. The germline V gene encodes CDR1 MDHEN and CDR2 SYDVKM. The CDR3 is 18 amino acids. The CDR3 loop is CASSLWKIQGKGSSPLHF. Here the CDR3 DNA reads TGTGCCAGCAGTTTATGGAAAATACAGGGTAAAGGTAGTTCACCCCTCCACTTT.

The J gene is TRBJ1-3, the V gene TRBV18; D is unresolved. Trimming pared 6 bases from V and 2 bases from J, leaving 11 bases between. This CDR3 is 14 amino acids long. In germline, CDR1 is KGHSH, CDR2 LQKENI. CDR3 nucleotide sequence: TGTGCCAGCTCCCCTTCGGAGCCTGGAAACACCATATATTTT. It codes for CASSPSEPGNTIYF.

The genes are TRBV7-2 and TRBJ2-1; the D is unclear. V lost 5 bases and J 3 bases, leaving 5 bases between the germline ends. This CDR3 comprises 12 residues. From germline, CDR1 is SGHTA and CDR2 FQGNSA. The CDR3 loop is CASSRGYNEQFF. CDR3 DNA: TGTGCCAGCAGCAGAGGCTACAATGAGCAGTTCTTC.

The gene calls are TRBV7-2 and TRBJ1-1, with D uncertain. V lost 5 bases to trimming and J lost 4 bases, with 17 bases between them. The CDR3 runs to 15 residues. Germline loops: CDR1 SGHTA, CDR2 FQGNSA. DNA for the CDR3: TGTGCCAGCAGCACCCAACAGTGGGTAGGCACTGAAGCTTTCTTT. This encodes CASSTQQWVGTEAFF.

The count of this clone is one. The chain combines TRBV7-2 with TRBJ2-7, with D maybe TRBD2 (7 bases). With 3 bases removed from V and 0 bases from J, the gap between germline ends came to 12 bases. CDR1 SGHTA and CDR2 FQGNSA come from the germline V gene. The CDR3 has 15 residues. The CDR3 sequence: CASSFDRTSSYEQYF. CDR3 in DNA: TGTGCCAGCAGCTTCGACAGGACTAGCTCCTACGAGCAGTACTTC. The full variable domain, with the rest looked up from reference TRBV7-2 and TRBJ2-7, is GAGVSQSPSNKVTEKGKDVELRCDPISGHTALYWYRQSLGQGLEFLIYFQGNSAPDKSGLPSDRFSAERTGGSVSTLTIQRTQQEDSAVYLCASSFDRTSSYEQYFGPGTRLTVT.

This clone was recorded only once. The V call is TRBV28, the J call TRBJ1-2; D not resolved. CDR3 length: 13 residues. Germline V lookup: CDR1 MDHEN, CDR2 SYDVKM. V gave up 7 bases and J gave up 4 bases, with 13 bases separating them. DNA for the CDR3: TGTGCCAGCATCCCGTGGGGAGTCTATGGCTACACCTTC. This codes for CASIPWGVYGYTF.

This chain connects TRBV3-1 (or the pseudogene TRBV3-2) to TRBJ2-6, with 8 bases matching TRBD1. J lost 5 bases, V lost 1 base, and 13 bases had no gene match. The germline CDR1 and CDR2 sequences are LGHDT and YNNKEL (reference sequence). The CDR3 is 19 residues long. CDR3 DNA sequence: TGTGCCAGCAGCCAAGTCGCGGGGACAGGCCCAGGGAGGGCCAACGTCCTGACTTTC. Translated, it gives CASSQVAGTGPGRANVLTF.

This sequence joins TRBV2 and TRBJ2-1, with D hard to call. This CDR3 region has 15 residues. Per the germline V gene, CDR1 is SNHLY and CDR2 is FYNNEI. V was cut by 8 bases and J by 3 bases, with 17 bases left in between. The chain's CDR3 is CASSAPVPGYNEQFF. The CDR3 nucleotides are TGTGCCAGCTCCGCCCCGGTACCGGGCTACAATGAGCAGTTCTTC.

In DNA form, the CDR3 reads TGTGCCAGCAGCTCCTGGACAGGGGCTAACTATGGCTACACCTTC. Amino acid sequence: CASSSWTGANYGYTF. The rearrangement links TRBV7-2 to TRBJ1-2; 9 bases line up with TRBD1. J gave up 0 bases and V 4 bases, and 3 bases lay outside the gene matches. The CDR3 contains 15 residues. The germline CDR1 and CDR2 sequences are SGHTA and FQGNSA.

This rearrangement joins TRBV27 to TRBJ1-2; the D is unclear. Trimming took 4 bases from V and 2 from J, leaving 23 bases between them. This CDR3 is 18 amino acids long. Germline V lookup: CDR1 MNHEY, CDR2 SMNVEV (reference sequence). This chain's CDR3 is CASSSLPLSTFPNYGYTF. The CDR3 DNA is TGTGCCAGCAGTTCTCTCCCCCTCAGTACATTCCCGAACTATGGCTACACCTTC.

The V call is TRBV28, the J call TRBJ1-3; no firm D call. Trimming shortened V by 7 bases and J by 0 bases, and 19 bases separated the two germline ends. This CDR3 contains 17 residues. Germline loops: CDR1 MDHEN, CDR2 SYDVKM. CDR3 sequence (DNA): TGTGCCAGCACCAACCGCCTCTGGAGGGACTCTGGAAACACCATATATTTT. Amino acids: CASTNRLWRDSGNTIYF.

The V and J genes are TRBV5-4 and TRBJ1-1, with D possibly being TRBD1 (6 bases). Trimming took 2 bases from V and 7 from J, leaving 12 bases between them. Germline V gene lookup returns CDR1 SGHNT and CDR2 YYREEE (reference sequence). This CDR3 region has 13 residues. CDR3 loop: CASSLEGGGEAFF. The CDR3 DNA is TGTGCCAGCAGCTTAGAGGGAGGGGGTGAAGCTTTCTTT.